This T cell receptor beta chain was profiled in a study of blood T cell repertoires in COVID-19. Study-level background: Acute and convalescent COVID-19 samples came from the United States, Italy and Spain. PBMCs, B-cell-depleted T cells, or T cells were the source of the cDNA or gDNA that made up the material.

In the authors' methods: Amplifying reference gene primers gave estimates of nucleated cell counts. Repertoires were generated with immunoSEQ multiplex PCR, while TCRdb's copy carries only in-frame clones and drops some. D and trimming were read from the DNA, whereas the V and J calls and clone size are those reported in that table. The sample holds a few hundred thousand clones, roughly 80% seen once. CDR1 and CDR2 from the germline V gene are MDHEN and SYDVKM. V gave up 6 bases and J gave up 3 bases, with 9 bases separating them. The length of the CDR3 is 12 residues. The sample consisted of peripheral blood. J is TRBJ2-7 and V is TRBV28; weak D call: TRBD2 (5 bases). The receptor comes from a woman in her fifties or sixties with active or convalescent COVID-19. The CDR3: CASRSGNYEQYF. DNA for the CDR3: TGTGCCAGCAGGAGCGGAAACTACGAGCAGTACTTC.